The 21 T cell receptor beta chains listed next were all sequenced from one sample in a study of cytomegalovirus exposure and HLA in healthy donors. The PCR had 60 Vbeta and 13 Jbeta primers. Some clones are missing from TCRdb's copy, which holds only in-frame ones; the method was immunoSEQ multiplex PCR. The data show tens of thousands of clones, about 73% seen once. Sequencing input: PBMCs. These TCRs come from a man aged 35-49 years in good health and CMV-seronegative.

The CDR3 sequence is CASSPTGVSGNTIYF. In nucleotides, the CDR3 is TGTGCCAGCAGCCCGACAGGGGTTTCAGGAAACACCATATATTTT. The J gene is TRBJ1-3, the V gene TRBV6-5; 8 bases are shared with TRBD1. Looked up from germline, CDR1 is MNHEY and CDR2 is SVGAGI. V trimming: 6 bases; J trimming: 4 bases; junction bases outside the gene matches: 8. The CDR3 contains 15 residues.

The CDR3 region has the DNA TGCAGCGTTGACACGAAACAGGGAGATACGCAGTATTTT. Residues: CSVDTKQGDTQYF. The chain combines TRBV29-1 with TRBJ2-3; D possibly corresponds to TRBD1 (6 bases). CDR3 length equals 13 residues. In germline, CDR1 is SQVTM, CDR2 ANQGSEA. Trimming shortened V by 3 bases and J by 5 bases, and 12 bases separated the two germline ends.

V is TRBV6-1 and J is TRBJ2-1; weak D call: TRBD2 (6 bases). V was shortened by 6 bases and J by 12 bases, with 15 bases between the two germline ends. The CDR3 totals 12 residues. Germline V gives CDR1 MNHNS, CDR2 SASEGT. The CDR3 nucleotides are TGTGCCAGCAGGCTAACTAGCTTCGGGCAGTTCTTC. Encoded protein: CASRLTSFGQFF.

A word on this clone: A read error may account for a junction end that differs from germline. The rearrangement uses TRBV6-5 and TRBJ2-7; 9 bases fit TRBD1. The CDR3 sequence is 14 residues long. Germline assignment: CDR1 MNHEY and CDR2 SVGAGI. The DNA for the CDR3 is TGTGCCAGCACCAACCGGGACAGGGTAAACGATCAGTACTTC. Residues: CASTNRDRVNDQYF.

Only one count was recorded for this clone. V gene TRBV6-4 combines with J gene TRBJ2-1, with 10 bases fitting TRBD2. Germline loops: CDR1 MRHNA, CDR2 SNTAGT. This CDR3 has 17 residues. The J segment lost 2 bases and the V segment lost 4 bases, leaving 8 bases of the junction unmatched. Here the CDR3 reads CASSVELAGPTYNEQFF. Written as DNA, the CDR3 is TGTGCCAGCAGTGTAGAACTAGCGGGACCGACCTACAATGAGCAGTTCTTC.

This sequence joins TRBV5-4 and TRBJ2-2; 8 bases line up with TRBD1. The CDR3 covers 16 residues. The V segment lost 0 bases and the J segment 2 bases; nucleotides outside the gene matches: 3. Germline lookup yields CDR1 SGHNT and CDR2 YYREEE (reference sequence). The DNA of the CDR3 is TGTGCCAGCAGCTTGGCCGGACAGGGAAACACCGGGGAGCTGTTTTTT. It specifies CASSLAGQGNTGELFF. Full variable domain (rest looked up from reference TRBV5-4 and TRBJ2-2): ETGVTQSPTHLIKTRGQQVTLRCSSQSGHNTVSWYQQALGQGPQFIFQYYREEENGRGNFPPRFSGLQFPNYSSELNVNALELDDSALYLCASSLAGQGNTGELFFGEGSRLTVL.

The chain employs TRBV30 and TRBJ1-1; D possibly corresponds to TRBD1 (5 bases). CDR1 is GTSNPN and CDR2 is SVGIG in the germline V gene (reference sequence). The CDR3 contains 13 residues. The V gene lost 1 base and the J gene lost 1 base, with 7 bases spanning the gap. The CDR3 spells CAWSGQGNTEAFF. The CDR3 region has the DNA TGTGCCTGGAGTGGGCAGGGGAACACTGAAGCTTTCTTT.

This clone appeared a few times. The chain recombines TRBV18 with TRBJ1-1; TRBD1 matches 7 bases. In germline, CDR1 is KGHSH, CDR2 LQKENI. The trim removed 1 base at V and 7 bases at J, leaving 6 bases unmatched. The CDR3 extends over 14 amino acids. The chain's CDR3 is CASSPLTGRGEAFF. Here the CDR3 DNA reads TGTGCCAGCTCACCACTGACAGGGCGGGGTGAAGCTTTCTTT.

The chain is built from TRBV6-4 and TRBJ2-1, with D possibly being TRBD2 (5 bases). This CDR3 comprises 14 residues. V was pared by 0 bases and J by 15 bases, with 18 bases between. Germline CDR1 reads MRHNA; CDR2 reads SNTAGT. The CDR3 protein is CASSDSRTTPRVFF. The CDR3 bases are TGTGCCAGCAGTGACTCGAGGACGACCCCGAGGGTGTTCTTC.

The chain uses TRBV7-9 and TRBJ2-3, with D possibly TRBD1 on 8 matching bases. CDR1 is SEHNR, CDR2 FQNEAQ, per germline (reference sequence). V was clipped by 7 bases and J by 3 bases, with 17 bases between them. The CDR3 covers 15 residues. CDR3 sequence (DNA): TGTGCCAGCATCACCACAGGGGGAGGGACAGATACGCAGTATTTT. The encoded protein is CASITTGGGTDTQYF.

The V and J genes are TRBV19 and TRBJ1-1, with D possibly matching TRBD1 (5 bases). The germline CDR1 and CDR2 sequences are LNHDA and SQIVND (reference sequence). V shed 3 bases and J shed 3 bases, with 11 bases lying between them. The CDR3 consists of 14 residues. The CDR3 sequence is CASSIADSYTEAFF. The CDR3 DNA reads TGTGCCAGTAGTATCGCCGACAGTTACACTGAAGCTTTCTTT.

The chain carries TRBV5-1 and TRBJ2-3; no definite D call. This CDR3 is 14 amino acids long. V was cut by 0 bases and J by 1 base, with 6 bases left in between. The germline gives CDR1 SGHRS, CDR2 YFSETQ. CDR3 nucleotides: TGCGCCAGCAGCTTGGAACGGGGCACAGATACGCAGTATTTT. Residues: CASSLERGTDTQYF.

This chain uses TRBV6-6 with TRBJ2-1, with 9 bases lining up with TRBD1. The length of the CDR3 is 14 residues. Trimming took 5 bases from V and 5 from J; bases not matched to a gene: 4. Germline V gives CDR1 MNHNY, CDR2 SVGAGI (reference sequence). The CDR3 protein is CASSKGQGDNEQFF. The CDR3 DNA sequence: TGTGCCAGCAGTAAGGGACAGGGAGACAATGAGCAGTTCTTC.

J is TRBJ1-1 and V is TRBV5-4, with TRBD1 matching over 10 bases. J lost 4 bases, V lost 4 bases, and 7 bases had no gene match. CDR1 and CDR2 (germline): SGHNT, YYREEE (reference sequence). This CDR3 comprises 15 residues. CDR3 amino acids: CASSKTGGGGTEAFF. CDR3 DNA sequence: TGTGCCAGCAGCAAGACAGGGGGCGGTGGCACTGAAGCTTTCTTT.

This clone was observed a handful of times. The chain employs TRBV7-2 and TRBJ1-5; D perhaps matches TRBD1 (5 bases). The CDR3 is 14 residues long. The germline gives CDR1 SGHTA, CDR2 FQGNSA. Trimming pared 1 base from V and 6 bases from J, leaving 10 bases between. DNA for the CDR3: TGTGCCAGCAGCTTAGGCCCGCAGGGTCAGCCCCAGCATTTT. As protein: CASSLGPQGQPQHF.

The CDR3 is CASSSDTLREQFF. The CDR3 DNA follows: TGTGCCAGCAGTTCGGACACCCTCAGGGAGCAGTTCTTC. The rearrangement links TRBV6-5 to TRBJ2-1, with TRBD1 as a possible D gene (5 bases). The V end lost 4 bases, the J end lost 10 bases, and 14 bases lay between the germline ends. This CDR3 region has 13 residues. Germline loops: CDR1 MNHEY, CDR2 SVGAGI.

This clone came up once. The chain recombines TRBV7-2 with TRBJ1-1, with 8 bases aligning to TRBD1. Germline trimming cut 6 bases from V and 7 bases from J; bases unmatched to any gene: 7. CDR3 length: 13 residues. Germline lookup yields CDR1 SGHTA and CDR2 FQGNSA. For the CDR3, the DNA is TGTGCCAGCAGACCTACAGGGGGAGTTGAAGCTTTCTTT. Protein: CASRPTGGVEAFF. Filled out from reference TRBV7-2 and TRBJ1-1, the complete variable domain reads GAGVSQSPSNKVTEKGKDVELRCDPISGHTALYWYRQSLGQGLEFLIYFQGNSAPDKSGLPSDRFSAERTGGSVSTLTIQRTQQEDSAVYLCASRPTGGVEAFFGQGTRLTVV.

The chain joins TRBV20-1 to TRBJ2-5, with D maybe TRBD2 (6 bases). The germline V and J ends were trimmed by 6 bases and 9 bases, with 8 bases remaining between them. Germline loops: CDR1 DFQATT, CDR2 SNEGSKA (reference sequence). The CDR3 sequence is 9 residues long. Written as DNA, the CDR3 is TGCAGTGCGGGCGGGGCCCAGTACTTC. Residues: CSAGGAQYF.

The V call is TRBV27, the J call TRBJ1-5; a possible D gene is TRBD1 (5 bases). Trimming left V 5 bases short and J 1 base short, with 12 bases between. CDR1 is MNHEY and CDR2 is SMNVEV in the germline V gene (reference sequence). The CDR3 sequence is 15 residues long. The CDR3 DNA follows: TGTGCCAGCAGTGCCCTGGGGGGAAGCAATCAGCCCCAGCATTTT. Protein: CASSALGGSNQPQHF.

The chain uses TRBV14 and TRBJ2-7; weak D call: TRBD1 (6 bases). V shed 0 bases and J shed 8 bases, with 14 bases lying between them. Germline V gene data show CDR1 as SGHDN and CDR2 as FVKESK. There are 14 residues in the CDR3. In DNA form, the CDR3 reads TGTGCCAGCAGCCAAGAGTTGCCAGGGGATAAGCAGTACTTC. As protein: CASSQELPGDKQYF.

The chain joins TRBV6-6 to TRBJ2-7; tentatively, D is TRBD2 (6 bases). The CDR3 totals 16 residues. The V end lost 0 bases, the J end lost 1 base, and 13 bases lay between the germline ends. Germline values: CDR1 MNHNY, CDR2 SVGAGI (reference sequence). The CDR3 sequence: CASSYSVPSESYEQYF. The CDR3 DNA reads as TGTGCCAGCAGTTACTCGGTTCCTAGCGAGTCCTACGAGCAGTACTTC.